These 12 T cell receptor beta chains originate from one sample sequenced in a study of blood T cells in healthy people across ages. The use of a sample-barcoded 5' primer and a J-beta primer mix characterized a second PCR of about 7 to 12 cycles. TCRdb re-derived calls from the 5' RACE reads in MiXCR, one entry per CDR3 protein. Of 650,000 to 1,000,000 distinct CDR3 sequences in the sample, under 40% are singletons; the top ten hold approximately 12%. The specimen sequenced was blood. The receptor source for this set is a man in his late teens or twenties in good health.

The V and J genes are TRBV7-2 and TRBJ1-4; a possible D gene is TRBD1 (5 bases). Germline V gene lookup returns CDR1 SGHTA and CDR2 FQGNSA. The CDR3 has 15 amino acids. Trimming shortened V by 0 bases and J by 5 bases, and 10 bases separated the two germline ends. Written as DNA, the CDR3 is TGTGCCAGCAGCTTAGCGGGGACCGAGAATGAAAAACTGTTTTTT. This codes for CASSLAGTENEKLFF.

This clonotype was found a few times. The V call is TRBV4-3, the J call TRBJ2-2; TRBD2 aligns across 10 bases. This CDR3 is built from 19 residues. With V trimmed by 0 bases and J by 1 base, 8 bases remained unmatched. Germline-derived CDR1 and CDR2 are LGHNA and YSLEER. CDR3 sequence reads: CASSQESVSSGGNTGELFF. The CDR3 region has the DNA TGCGCCAGCAGCCAAGAATCTGTGTCTAGCGGGGGGAACACCGGGGAGCTGTTTTTT.

This clonotype was detected once. V is TRBV7-3 and J is TRBJ1-1, with 8 bases lining up with TRBD1. The germline gives CDR1 SGHTA, CDR2 FQGTGA. The V and J ends lost 2 bases and 3 bases, in that order; junction bases with no gene match: 5. The CDR3 covers 15 residues. For the CDR3, the DNA is TGTGCCAGCAGCTTAGGCGGGACAGGTGACACTGAAGCTTTCTTT. Its protein product is CASSLGGTGDTEAFF.

The rearrangement links TRBV5-1 to TRBJ2-3, with D possibly being TRBD2 (7 bases). The CDR3 runs to 17 residues. In germline, CDR1 is SGHRS, CDR2 YFSETQ. The V end was cut by 5 bases, the J end by 0 bases, with 19 bases between. The CDR3 sequence: CASRTGGRQASTDTQYF. The CDR3, as DNA: TGCGCCAGCAGAACCGGGGGGCGGCAAGCTAGCACAGATACGCAGTATTTT.

The chain is built from TRBV4-1 and TRBJ1-5; D call uncertain. V lost 4 bases and J lost 9, with 13 bases in between. The CDR3 totals 13 residues. Germline lookup yields CDR1 MGHRA and CDR2 YSYEKL. The CDR3: CASSPIGSRPQHF. The CDR3, as DNA: TGCGCCAGCAGCCCCATAGGGAGCCGGCCCCAGCATTTT.

This clonotype was detected ten times or more. The chain carries TRBV29-1 and TRBJ2-3; D possibly uses TRBD1 or TRBD2 (5 bases each). V gave up 7 bases and J gave up 4 bases, with 9 bases separating them. Germline CDR1 SQVTM, CDR2 ANQGSEA. This CDR3 spans 11 amino acids. In nucleotides, the CDR3 is TGCAGCGGGGGGATATCAGATACGCAGTATTTT. This gives the protein CSGGISDTQYF.

Many counts were recorded for this clonotype. The limits of the CDR3 on the DNA are not certain, so only TCRdb's listed CDR3 is given. This chain uses TRBV12-3 or TRBV12-4 with TRBJ2-3; the tabulated D call, TRBD1, remains unverified against the DNA. The CDR3 contains 14 residues when both ends are counted. The CDR3 here is CASSLERDTDTQYF.

The chain is built from TRBV7-9 and TRBJ2-5, with 7 bases identical to TRBD2. Judging by the DNA end, TRBJ2-7 fits better; the J call may be wrong. The CDR3 spans 13 residues. CDR1 and CDR2 from the germline V gene are SEHNR and FQNEAQ (reference sequence). The CDR3: CASSVVGLPEQYF. The CDR3 region has the DNA TGTGCCAGCAGCGTAGTGGGACTACCCGAGCAGTACTTC.

The chain carries TRBV2 and TRBJ2-7; the D is unclear. The CDR3 covers 16 residues. With 6 bases removed from V and 4 bases from J, the gap between germline ends came to 22 bases. CDR1 is SNHLY and CDR2 is FYNNEI in the germline V gene. CDR3 residues: CASSATSLVPSYEQYF. CDR3 nucleotide sequence: TGTGCCAGCAGCGCTACCTCGTTAGTCCCCTCTTACGAGCAGTACTTC.

This clonotype was seen at least ten times. V and J are TRBV12-3 or TRBV12-4 and TRBJ2-7; D assignment may be TRBD1 or TRBD2 (5 bases each). Deletions cut 1 base from V and 3 bases from J, with 28 bases between. The length of the CDR3 is 20 residues. In nucleotides, the CDR3 is TGTGCCAGCAGTTTAGTACATGGACACACGAATCTAACTAGTGTCTACGAGCAGTACTTC. This sequence encodes CASSLVHGHTNLTSVYEQYF.

This clonotype came up once. The CDR3 bases are TGTGCCAGCAGCAGCCTAACCCGGGAGCTGTTTTTT. Translating it yields CASSSLTRELFF. The J gene is TRBJ2-2, the V gene TRBV12-3 or TRBV12-4, with D hard to call. Trimming removed 6 bases from V and 9 bases from J, with 11 bases in between. This CDR3 spans 12 amino acids.

The chain employs TRBV12-3 or TRBV12-4 and TRBJ2-7; D is unresolved. Trimming shortened V by 6 bases and J by 2 bases, and 17 bases separated the two germline ends. This CDR3 is built from 15 residues. This chain's CDR3 is CASSRRRVIPYEQYF. CDR3 sequence (DNA): TGTGCCAGCAGCCGTCGCCGAGTTATTCCCTACGAGCAGTACTTC.